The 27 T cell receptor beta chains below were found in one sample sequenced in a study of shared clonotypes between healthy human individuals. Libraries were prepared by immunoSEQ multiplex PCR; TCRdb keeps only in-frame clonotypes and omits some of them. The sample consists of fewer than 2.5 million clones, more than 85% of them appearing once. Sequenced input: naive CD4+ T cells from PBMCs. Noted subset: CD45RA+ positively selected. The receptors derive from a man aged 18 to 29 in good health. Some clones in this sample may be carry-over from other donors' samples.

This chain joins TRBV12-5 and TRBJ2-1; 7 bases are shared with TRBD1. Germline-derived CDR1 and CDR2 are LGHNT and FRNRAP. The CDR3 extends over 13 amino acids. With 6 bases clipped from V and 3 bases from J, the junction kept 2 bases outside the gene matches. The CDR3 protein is CASGWDSYNEQFF. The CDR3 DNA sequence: TGTGCTAGTGGCTGGGACAGCTACAATGAGCAGTTCTTC.

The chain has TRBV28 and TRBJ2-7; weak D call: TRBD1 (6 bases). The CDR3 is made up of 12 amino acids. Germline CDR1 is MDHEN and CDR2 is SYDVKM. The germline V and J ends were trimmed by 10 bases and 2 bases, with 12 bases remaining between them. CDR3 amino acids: CATLDRPYEQYF. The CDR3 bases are TGTGCCACCTTGGACAGACCCTACGAGCAGTACTTC.

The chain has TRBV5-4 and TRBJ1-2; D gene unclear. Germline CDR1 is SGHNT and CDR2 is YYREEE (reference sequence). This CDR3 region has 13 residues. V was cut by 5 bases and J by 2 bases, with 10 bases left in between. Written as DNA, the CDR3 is TGTGCCAGCAGTCCACAAGTAAACTATGGCTACACCTTC. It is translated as CASSPQVNYGYTF.

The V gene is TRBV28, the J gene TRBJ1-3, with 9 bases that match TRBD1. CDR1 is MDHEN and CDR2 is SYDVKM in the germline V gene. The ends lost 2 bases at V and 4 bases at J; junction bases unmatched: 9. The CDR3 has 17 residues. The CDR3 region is CASSLPTGTGPGNTIYF. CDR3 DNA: TGTGCCAGCAGTTTACCCACCGGGACAGGGCCCGGAAACACCATATATTTT. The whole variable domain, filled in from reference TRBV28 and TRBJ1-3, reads DVKVTQSSRYLVKRTGEKVFLECVQDMDHENMFWYRQDPGLGLRLIYFSYDVKMKEKGDIPEGYSVSREKKERFSLILESASTNQTSMYLCASSLPTGTGPGNTIYFGEGSWLTVV.

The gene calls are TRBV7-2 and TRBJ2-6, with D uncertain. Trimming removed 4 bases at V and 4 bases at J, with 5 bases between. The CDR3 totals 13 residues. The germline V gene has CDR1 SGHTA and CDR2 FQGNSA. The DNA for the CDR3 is TGTGCCAGCAGCTCCTACGGGGCCAACGTCCTGACTTTC. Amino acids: CASSSYGANVLTF.

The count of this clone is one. The chain's CDR3 is CASSWVGGGYEQYF. The DNA of the CDR3 is TGTGCCAGCAGTTGGGTTGGAGGGGGGTACGAGCAGTACTTC. The chain links TRBV28 to TRBJ2-7; D may match TRBD1 or TRBD2 (6 bases each). The CDR3 runs 14 residues. Trimming cost V 4 bases and J 4 bases, with 14 bases left between them. Germline CDR1 is MDHEN and CDR2 is SYDVKM.

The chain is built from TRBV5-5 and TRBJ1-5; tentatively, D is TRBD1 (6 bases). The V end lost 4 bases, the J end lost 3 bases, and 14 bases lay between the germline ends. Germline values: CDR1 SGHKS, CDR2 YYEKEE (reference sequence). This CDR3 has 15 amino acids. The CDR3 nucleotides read TGTGCCAGCAGCCCCGCCGGGGGCTTCAATCAGCCCCAGCATTTT. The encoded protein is CASSPAGGFNQPQHF.

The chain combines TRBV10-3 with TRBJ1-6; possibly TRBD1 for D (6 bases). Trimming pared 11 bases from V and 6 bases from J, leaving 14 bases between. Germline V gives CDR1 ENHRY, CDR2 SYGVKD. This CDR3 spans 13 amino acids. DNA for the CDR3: TGTGCCGCACACAGGGACCTTAATTCACCCCTCCACTTT. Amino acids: CAAHRDLNSPLHF.

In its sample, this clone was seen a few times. CDR3 in amino acids: CSVEFGNTQYF. The DNA of the CDR3 is TGCAGCGTTGAATTTGGTAATACGCAGTATTTT. This chain connects TRBV29-1 to TRBJ2-3; unclear D gene. V was pared by 2 bases and J by 7 bases, with 7 bases between. There are 11 residues in the CDR3. CDR1 is SQVTM and CDR2 is ANQGSEA in the germline V gene.

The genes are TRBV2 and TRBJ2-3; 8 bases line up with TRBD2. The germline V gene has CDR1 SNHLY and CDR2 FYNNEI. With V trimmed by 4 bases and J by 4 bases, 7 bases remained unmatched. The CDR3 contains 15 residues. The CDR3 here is CASSGSGGRADTQYF. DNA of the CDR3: TGTGCCAGCAGTGGCTCGGGAGGGCGCGCAGATACGCAGTATTTT.

The DNA for the CDR3 is TGTGCCAGCAGGACAGGGGAGGTTTTCAGTGAGCAGTTCTTC. Translation gives CASRTGEVFSEQFF. The chain links TRBV19 to TRBJ2-1, with 9 positions matching TRBD1. The CDR3 is 14 residues long. Per the germline V gene, CDR1 is LNHDA and CDR2 is SQIVND (reference sequence). V lost 9 bases, J lost 9 bases, and 12 bases stayed unmatched.

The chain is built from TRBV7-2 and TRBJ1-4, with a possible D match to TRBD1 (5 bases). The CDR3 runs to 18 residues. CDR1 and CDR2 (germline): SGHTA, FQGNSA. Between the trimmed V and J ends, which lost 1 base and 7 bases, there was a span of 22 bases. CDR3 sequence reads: CASSLGLGRSGAGEKLFF. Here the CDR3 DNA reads TGTGCCAGCAGCTTAGGTCTGGGACGGTCTGGAGCGGGTGAAAAACTGTTTTTT.

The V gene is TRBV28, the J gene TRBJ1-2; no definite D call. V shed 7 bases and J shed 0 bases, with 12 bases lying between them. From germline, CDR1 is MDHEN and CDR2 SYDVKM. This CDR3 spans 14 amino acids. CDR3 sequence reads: CASTLTAANYGYTF. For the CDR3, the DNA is TGTGCCAGCACCCTTACGGCGGCTAACTATGGCTACACCTTC.

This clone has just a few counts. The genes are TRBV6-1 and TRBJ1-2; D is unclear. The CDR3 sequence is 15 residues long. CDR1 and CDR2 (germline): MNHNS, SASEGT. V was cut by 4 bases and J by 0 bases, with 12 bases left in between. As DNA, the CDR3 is TGTGCCAGCAGTGGAGCCGAGCGGGCTAACTATGGCTACACCTTC. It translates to CASSGAERANYGYTF.

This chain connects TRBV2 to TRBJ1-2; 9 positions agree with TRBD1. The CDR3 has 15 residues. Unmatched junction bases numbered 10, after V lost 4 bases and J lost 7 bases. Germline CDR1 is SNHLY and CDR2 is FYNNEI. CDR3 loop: CASSAPGQGYGGYTF. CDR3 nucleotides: TGTGCCAGCAGTGCTCCGGGACAGGGCTATGGTGGCTACACCTTC.

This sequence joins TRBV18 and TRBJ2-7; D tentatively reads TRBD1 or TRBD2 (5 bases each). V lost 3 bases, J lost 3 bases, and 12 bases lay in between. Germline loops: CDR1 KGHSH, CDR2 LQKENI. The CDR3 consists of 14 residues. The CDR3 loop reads CASSPRDGDYEQYF. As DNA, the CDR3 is TGTGCCAGCTCACCCCGGGACGGAGACTACGAGCAGTACTTC. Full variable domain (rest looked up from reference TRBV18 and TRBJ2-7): NAGVMQNPRHLVRRRGQEARLRCSPMKGHSHVYWYRQLPEEGLKFMVYLQKENIIDESGMPKERFSAEFPKEGPSILRIQQVVRGDSAAYFCASSPRDGDYEQYFGPGTRLTVT.

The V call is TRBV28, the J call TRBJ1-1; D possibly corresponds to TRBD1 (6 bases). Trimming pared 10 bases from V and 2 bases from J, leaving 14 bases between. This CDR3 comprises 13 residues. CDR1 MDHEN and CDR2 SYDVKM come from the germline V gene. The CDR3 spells CATRGRVNTEAFF. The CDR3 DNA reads TGTGCCACCAGGGGCAGGGTCAACACTGAAGCTTTCTTT.

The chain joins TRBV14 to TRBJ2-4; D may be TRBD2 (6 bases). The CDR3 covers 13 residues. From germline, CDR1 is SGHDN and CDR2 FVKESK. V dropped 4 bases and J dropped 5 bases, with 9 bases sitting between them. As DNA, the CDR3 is TGTGCCAGCAGCCTTGGACTACAAAACATTCAGTACTTC. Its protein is CASSLGLQNIQYF.

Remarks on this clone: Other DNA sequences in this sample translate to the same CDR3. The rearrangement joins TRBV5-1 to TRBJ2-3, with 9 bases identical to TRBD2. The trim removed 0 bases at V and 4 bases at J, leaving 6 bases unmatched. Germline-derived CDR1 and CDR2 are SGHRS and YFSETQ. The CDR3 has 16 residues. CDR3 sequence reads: CASSLVLAGVADTQYF. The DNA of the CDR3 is TGCGCCAGCAGCTTGGTCTTAGCGGGAGTGGCAGATACGCAGTATTTT.

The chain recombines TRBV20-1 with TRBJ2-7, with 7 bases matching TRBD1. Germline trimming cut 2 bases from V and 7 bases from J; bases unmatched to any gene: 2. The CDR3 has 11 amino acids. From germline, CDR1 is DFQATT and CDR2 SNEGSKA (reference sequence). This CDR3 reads CSARKTGEQYF. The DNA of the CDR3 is TGCAGTGCTAGAAAGACAGGGGAGCAGTACTTC.

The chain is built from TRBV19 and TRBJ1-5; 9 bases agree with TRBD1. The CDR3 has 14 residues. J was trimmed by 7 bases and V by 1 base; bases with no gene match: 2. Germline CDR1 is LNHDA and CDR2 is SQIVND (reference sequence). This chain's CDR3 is CASSIGTGEQPQHF. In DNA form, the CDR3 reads TGTGCCAGTAGTATAGGGACAGGGGAACAGCCCCAGCATTTT.

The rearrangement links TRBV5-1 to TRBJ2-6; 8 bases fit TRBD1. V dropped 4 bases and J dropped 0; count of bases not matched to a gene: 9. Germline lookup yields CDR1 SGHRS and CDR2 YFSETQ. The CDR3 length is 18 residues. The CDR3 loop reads CASSAGQGFSSGANVLTF. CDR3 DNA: TGCGCCAGCAGCGCCGGACAGGGTTTCTCCTCTGGGGCCAACGTCCTGACTTTC.

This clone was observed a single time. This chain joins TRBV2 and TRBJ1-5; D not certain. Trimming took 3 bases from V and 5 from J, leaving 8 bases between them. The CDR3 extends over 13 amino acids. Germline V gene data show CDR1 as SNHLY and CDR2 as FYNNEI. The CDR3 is CASSEVSHQPQHF. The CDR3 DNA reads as TGTGCCAGCAGTGAGGTGTCACATCAGCCCCAGCATTTT.

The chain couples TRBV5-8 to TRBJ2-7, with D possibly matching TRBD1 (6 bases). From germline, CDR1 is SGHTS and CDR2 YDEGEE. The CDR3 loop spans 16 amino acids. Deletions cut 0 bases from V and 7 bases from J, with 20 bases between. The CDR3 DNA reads TGTGCCAGCAGCTTGGCCCTCGGTCAGGGGCTGAGAGAGCAGTACTTC. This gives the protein CASSLALGQGLREQYF.

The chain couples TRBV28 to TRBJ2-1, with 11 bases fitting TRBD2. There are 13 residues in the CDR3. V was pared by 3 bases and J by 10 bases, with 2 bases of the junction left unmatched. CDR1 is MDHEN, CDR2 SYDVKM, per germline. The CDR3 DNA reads TGTGCCAGCAGTTTCCGGACTAGCGGGGAGCAGTTCTTC. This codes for CASSFRTSGEQFF.

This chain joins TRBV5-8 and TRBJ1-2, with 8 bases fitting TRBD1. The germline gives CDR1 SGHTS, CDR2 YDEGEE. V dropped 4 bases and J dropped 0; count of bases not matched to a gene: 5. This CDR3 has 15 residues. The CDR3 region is CASSLGTGANYGYTF. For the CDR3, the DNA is TGTGCCAGCAGCCTCGGGACAGGCGCTAACTATGGCTACACCTTC.

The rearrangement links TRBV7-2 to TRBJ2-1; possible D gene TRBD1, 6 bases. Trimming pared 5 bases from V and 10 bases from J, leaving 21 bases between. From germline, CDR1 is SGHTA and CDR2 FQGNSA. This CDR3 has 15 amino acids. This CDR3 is CASSKPGSTGNEQFF. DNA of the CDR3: TGTGCCAGCAGCAAACCCGGAAGTACAGGGAACGAGCAGTTCTTC.